This TCR beta chain was documented in a study of vaccination and CD4 T cells after COVID-19. About the research overall: Spike peptides, overlapping and drawn from SARS-CoV-2, HCoV-NL63, HCoV-OC43 and HCoV-229E, were used to stimulate cells.

Time point denoted: late sampling 161 to 241 days after vaccination in a few convalescent patients. Noted treatment: roughly 11-day PBMC culture with coronavirus spike peptide pools or control peptides (ViraFEST assay). Alongside roughly 10 IU/ml IL-2 and about 9.6 ug/ml peptide pools, PBMCs were cultured at a few million per well. Fresh replacement IL-2 medium substituted for half the medium on days 3 and 7. Researchers used the Oncomine TCR Beta short-read assay to sequence DNA from cultured CD4+ T cells. From CD4+ T cells that had been cultured, genomic DNA was extracted. TCRdb processed the PCR reads anew with MiXCR; each CDR3 protein has one entry. The sample yields 15,000 to 20,000 distinct CDR3 sequences, around 50% seen once. This clonotype was observed a handful of times. As yet, its antigen is unknown. This specimen consisted of CD4+ T cells from blood, cultured in vitro, obtained about 7 months after SARS-CoV-2 vaccination. The TCR was taken from a human donor who had recovered from COVID-19.

The CDR3 DNA reads as TGCAGTGCTAGAGCGGGGGGTCTTCGCCAGTGGGGTGAGCAGTTCTTC. Its protein product is CSARAGGLRQWGEQFF. The chain has TRBV20-1 and TRBJ2-1; 7 bases are a match to TRBD2. The CDR3 length is 16 residues. Germline loops: CDR1 DFQATT, CDR2 SNEGSKA (reference sequence). After removal of 1 base from V and 9 bases from J, the junction contained 15 bases not matched to a gene.